The rows below give T cell receptor beta chains drawn from one sample of a study of cytomegalovirus exposure and HLA in healthy donors. Profiling relied on immunoSEQ multiplex PCR, and the TCRdb table lists in-frame clones only, not all of them. The sample records 200,000 or so clones, around 81% being singletons. Sequenced: PBMCs. The source of these receptors is a young woman in good health and CMV-seropositive. CDR3s include the opening cysteine and the closing phenylalanine or tryptophan. Each record gives: clone size, V gene, D gene, J gene, CDR3 DNA, CDR3 protein. The D gene is left open where the match is weak. Rows give clone size only sometimes, using once, few, many, or a class for an expanded clone.

clone size: once; V gene: TRBV10-1; D gene: .; J gene: TRBJ2-2; CDR3 DNA: TGCGCCAGCAGTGAGTCGAGCAGCGCCGGGGAGCTGTTTTTT; CDR3 protein: CASSESSSAGELFF
clone size: .; V gene: TRBV11-3; D gene: .; J gene: TRBJ2-1; CDR3 DNA: TGTGCCAGCTTGGACAGTAGCTCCTACAATGAGCAGTTCTTC; CDR3 protein: CASLDSSSYNEQFF
clone size: .; V gene: TRBV27; D gene: .; J gene: TRBJ2-1; CDR3 DNA: TGTGCCAGCAGTCCTTATCCCGAGAGCTCCTACAATGAGCAGTTCTTC; CDR3 protein: CASSPYPESSYNEQFF
clone size: .; V gene: TRBV29-1; D gene: TRBD2; J gene: TRBJ2-1; CDR3 DNA: TGCAGCACAAAAGCAACCCTCACTAGCGGGGATTTTTACAATGAGCAGTTCTTC; CDR3 protein: CSTKATLTSGDFYNEQFF
clone size: .; V gene: TRBV4-3; D gene: TRBD2; J gene: TRBJ2-3; CDR3 DNA: TGCGCCAGCAGCCAAGAAACTAGCGGGGGGGCAGATACGCAGTATTTT; CDR3 protein: CASSQETSGGADTQYF
clone size: .; V gene: TRBV7-2; D gene: TRBD2; J gene: TRBJ2-3; CDR3 DNA: TGTGCCAGCAGCTTTAGCGGGGGGGCTAGCACAGATACGCAGTATTTT; CDR3 protein: CASSFSGGASTDTQYF
clone size: once; V gene: TRBV5-4; D gene: TRBD2; J gene: TRBJ2-5; CDR3 DNA: TGTGCCAGCAGCTTGGGAACTAGCGGGGGCAGGGAGACCCAGTACTTC; CDR3 protein: CASSLGTSGGRETQYF
clone size: .; V gene: TRBV5-1; D gene: .; J gene: TRBJ2-4; CDR3 DNA: TGCGCCAGCAGCGGAGGGGCGACCTTAGCCAAAAACATTCAGTACTTC; CDR3 protein: CASSGGATLAKNIQYF
clone size: .; V gene: TRBV5-4; D gene: TRBD1; J gene: TRBJ1-2; CDR3 DNA: TGTGCCAGCAGCGGATCGACAGGGGCAACTTACCCGCATGGCTACACCTTC; CDR3 protein: CASSGSTGATYPHGYTF
clone size: .; V gene: TRBV6-1; D gene: .; J gene: TRBJ1-5; CDR3 DNA: TGTGCCAGCAGCGAGGGTCAGCCCCAGCATTTT; CDR3 protein: CASSEGQPQHF
clone size: .; V gene: TRBV13; D gene: TRBD1; J gene: TRBJ1-1; CDR3 DNA: TGTGCCAGCAGCTTCGGGACAGGACAACTTAACACTGAAGCTTTCTTT; CDR3 protein: CASSFGTGQLNTEAFF
clone size: .; V gene: TRBV7-9; D gene: .; J gene: TRBJ1-1; CDR3 DNA: TGTTCCAGCAGCTTCGCTACCCCTGAAGCTTTCTTT; CDR3 protein: CSSSFATPEAFF
clone size: .; V gene: TRBV9; D gene: TRBD2; J gene: TRBJ2-3; CDR3 DNA: TGTGCCAGCAGCGCCCGCAGCGGGGGAACCACAGATACGCAGTATTTT; CDR3 protein: CASSARSGGTTDTQYF
clone size: .; V gene: TRBV6-1; D gene: .; J gene: TRBJ1-5; CDR3 DNA: TGTGCCAGCAGTGAAGTGGCAGGGAGCAATCAGCCCCAGCATTTT; CDR3 protein: CASSEVAGSNQPQHF
clone size: .; V gene: TRBV28; D gene: TRBD2; J gene: TRBJ2-3; CDR3 DNA: TGTGCCAGCAGCTATAACCCCAAGCTAGCGGGGGTCACAGATACGCAGTATTTT; CDR3 protein: CASSYNPKLAGVTDTQYF
clone size: .; V gene: TRBV6-1; D gene: TRBD1; J gene: TRBJ1-5; CDR3 DNA: TGTGCCAGCAGCGACAGGGCCCCCAATCAGCCCCAGCATTTT; CDR3 protein: CASSDRAPNQPQHF
clone size: .; V gene: TRBV28; D gene: TRBD1; J gene: TRBJ1-5; CDR3 DNA: TGTGCCAGCACCCCGGACAGGGGCGACAATCAGCCCCAGCATTTT; CDR3 protein: CASTPDRGDNQPQHF
clone size: .; V gene: TRBV7-9; D gene: .; J gene: TRBJ1-6; CDR3 DNA: TGTGCCAGCAGCAAGCAACAGGGACGAAATTCACCCCTCCACTTT; CDR3 protein: CASSKQQGRNSPLHF
clone size: .; V gene: TRBV2; D gene: .; J gene: TRBJ1-2; CDR3 DNA: TGTGCCAGCAGCGGAGGACAGCAAAACTATGGCTACACCTTC; CDR3 protein: CASSGGQQNYGYTF
clone size: few; V gene: TRBV9; D gene: TRBD2; J gene: TRBJ2-3; CDR3 DNA: TGTGCCAGCAGCGTAGAACTAGCGGGGTTTACAGATACGCAGTATTTT; CDR3 protein: CASSVELAGFTDTQYF
clone size: .; V gene: TRBV9; D gene: .; J gene: TRBJ2-2; CDR3 DNA: TGTGCCAGCAGCGTAGGCGAATACACCGGGGAGCTGTTTTTT; CDR3 protein: CASSVGEYTGELFF
clone size: .; V gene: TRBV7-3; D gene: .; J gene: TRBJ2-7; CDR3 DNA: TGTGCCAGCAGCTTATCCACAGGCTACGAGCAGTACTTC; CDR3 protein: CASSLSTGYEQYF
clone size: .; V gene: TRBV5-5; D gene: TRBD2; J gene: TRBJ2-1; CDR3 DNA: TGTGCCAGCAGCTCCTTTAGCGGGGGGAACTACAATGAGCAGTTCTTC; CDR3 protein: CASSSFSGGNYNEQFF
clone size: few; V gene: TRBV9; D gene: TRBD1; J gene: TRBJ1-2; CDR3 DNA: TGTGCCAGCAGCGCAGCAACAGGGGCTGGCTACACCTTC; CDR3 protein: CASSAATGAGYTF
clone size: .; V gene: TRBV13; D gene: .; J gene: TRBJ2-3; CDR3 DNA: TGTGCCAGCAGCTCCCAGTCAGATACGCAGTATTTT; CDR3 protein: CASSSQSDTQYF
clone size: once; V gene: TRBV6-1; D gene: .; J gene: TRBJ1-1; CDR3 DNA: TGTGCCAGCAGTGAAGATGGGGGCGCAGGTGGGACTGAAGCTTTCTTT; CDR3 protein: CASSEDGGAGGTEAFF
clone size: few; V gene: TRBV19; D gene: TRBD1; J gene: TRBJ2-7; CDR3 DNA: TGTGCCAGTAGTATCCAGACCGGGACAGAGGAGCAGTACTTC; CDR3 protein: CASSIQTGTEEQYF
clone size: .; V gene: TRBV6-5; D gene: .; J gene: TRBJ2-5; CDR3 DNA: TGTGCCAGCAGTTACCTGGGACATCAAGAGACCCAGTACTTC; CDR3 protein: CASSYLGHQETQYF
clone size: .; V gene: TRBV5-1; D gene: TRBD1; J gene: TRBJ1-2; CDR3 DNA: TGCGCCAGCAGCGGACAGGGGAACTATGGCTACACCTTC; CDR3 protein: CASSGQGNYGYTF
clone size: once; V gene: TRBV2; D gene: .; J gene: TRBJ2-3; CDR3 DNA: TGTGCCAGCAACTCGCTCCCTCTGGATACGCAGTATTTT; CDR3 protein: CASNSLPLDTQYF
clone size: .; V gene: TRBV7-2; D gene: TRBD1; J gene: TRBJ1-5; CDR3 DNA: TGTGCCAGCAGCTTACAGGGGGCTGTTCGGGGGCCCCAGCATTTT; CDR3 protein: CASSLQGAVRGPQHF
clone size: .; V gene: TRBV6-1; D gene: TRBD2; J gene: TRBJ2-7; CDR3 DNA: TGTGCCAGCAGACTCTCCGGGGGGGACGAGCAATACTTC; CDR3 protein: CASRLSGGDEQYF
clone size: once; V gene: TRBV4-1; D gene: .; J gene: TRBJ1-5; CDR3 DNA: TGCGCCAGCAGCCAAGGATTCGGGGGGAATCAGCCCCAGCATTTT; CDR3 protein: CASSQGFGGNQPQHF
clone size: .; V gene: TRBV28; D gene: .; J gene: TRBJ1-5; CDR3 DNA: TGTGCCAGCAGTTTATGGTCAGGTAATCAGCCCCAGCATTTT; CDR3 protein: CASSLWSGNQPQHF
clone size: .; V gene: TRBV30; D gene: .; J gene: TRBJ1-5; CDR3 DNA: TGTGCCTGGAGTGTGCGGTCGGATCCCCTTAGCAATCAGCCCCAGCATTTT; CDR3 protein: CAWSVRSDPLSNQPQHF
clone size: .; V gene: TRBV4-1; D gene: TRBD2; J gene: TRBJ2-7; CDR3 DNA: TGCGCCAGCAGCCTTCAATGGATGGCGGGGGGGGAGTACGAGCAGTACTTC; CDR3 protein: CASSLQWMAGGEYEQYF
clone size: .; V gene: TRBV6-5; D gene: .; J gene: TRBJ1-2; CDR3 DNA: TGTGCCAGCAGGCCCTCCATGTTGGGAGTAGGTGGCTACACCTTC; CDR3 protein: CASRPSMLGVGGYTF
clone size: .; V gene: TRBV2; D gene: .; J gene: TRBJ1-2; CDR3 DNA: TGTGCCAGCAGTAATCCCCTTCGGACAGTCTCCCGCGGCTACACCTTC; CDR3 protein: CASSNPLRTVSRGYTF
clone size: .; V gene: TRBV5-1; D gene: .; J gene: TRBJ1-2; CDR3 DNA: TGCGCCAGCAGCTCGGGGGACGTCTACGGTAACTATGGCTACACCTTC; CDR3 protein: CASSSGDVYGNYGYTF
clone size: .; V gene: TRBV5-1; D gene: .; J gene: TRBJ1-2; CDR3 DNA: TGCGCCAGCACCGTCGACAGCCAGTATGGCTACACCTTC; CDR3 protein: CASTVDSQYGYTF
clone size: .; V gene: TRBV5-1; D gene: TRBD2; J gene: TRBJ2-7; CDR3 DNA: TGCGCCAGCAGCCCCGTACTAGCGGGGGAACCCTACGAGCAGTACTTC; CDR3 protein: CASSPVLAGEPYEQYF
clone size: .; V gene: TRBV9; D gene: TRBD1; J gene: TRBJ2-5; CDR3 DNA: TGTGCCAGCAGTTTACAGGGGCGGGAGACCCAGTACTTC; CDR3 protein: CASSLQGRETQYF
clone size: .; V gene: TRBV5-4; D gene: TRBD2; J gene: TRBJ2-5; CDR3 DNA: TGTGCCAGCAGCCCGGGGGGAGCCCATTCGGAGACCCAGTACTTC; CDR3 protein: CASSPGGAHSETQYF
clone size: .; V gene: TRBV4-2; D gene: .; J gene: TRBJ2-1; CDR3 DNA: TGTGCCAGCAGCCAAGGGAATAGCTTATACAATGAGCAGTTCTTC; CDR3 protein: CASSQGNSLYNEQFF
clone size: .; V gene: TRBV29-1; D gene: .; J gene: TRBJ1-1; CDR3 DNA: TGCAGCGTTGATACAGGGCACACTGAAGCTTTCTTT; CDR3 protein: CSVDTGHTEAFF
clone size: few; V gene: TRBV5-4; D gene: TRBD1; J gene: TRBJ2-1; CDR3 DNA: TGTGCCAGCAGCCGAGGGGACAGGGGGCATCGCCAGTTCTTC; CDR3 protein: CASSRGDRGHRQFF
clone size: .; V gene: TRBV6-1; D gene: .; J gene: TRBJ1-1; CDR3 DNA: TGTGCCAGCAGTCCACAGGGATACACTGAAGCTTTCTTT; CDR3 protein: CASSPQGYTEAFF
clone size: .; V gene: TRBV5-4; D gene: .; J gene: TRBJ2-3; CDR3 DNA: TGTGCCAGCAGTCCTACTAGCACAGATACGCAGTATTTT; CDR3 protein: CASSPTSTDTQYF
clone size: .; V gene: TRBV11-1; D gene: .; J gene: TRBJ1-1; CDR3 DNA: TGTGCCAGCAGCTTCAATTGGGGAGGGACTGAAGCTTTCTTT; CDR3 protein: CASSFNWGGTEAFF
clone size: .; V gene: TRBV2; D gene: .; J gene: TRBJ2-2; CDR3 DNA: TGTGCCAGCAGTTCCACCCAGGGTTGGGGGGAGCTGTTTTTT; CDR3 protein: CASSSTQGWGELFF